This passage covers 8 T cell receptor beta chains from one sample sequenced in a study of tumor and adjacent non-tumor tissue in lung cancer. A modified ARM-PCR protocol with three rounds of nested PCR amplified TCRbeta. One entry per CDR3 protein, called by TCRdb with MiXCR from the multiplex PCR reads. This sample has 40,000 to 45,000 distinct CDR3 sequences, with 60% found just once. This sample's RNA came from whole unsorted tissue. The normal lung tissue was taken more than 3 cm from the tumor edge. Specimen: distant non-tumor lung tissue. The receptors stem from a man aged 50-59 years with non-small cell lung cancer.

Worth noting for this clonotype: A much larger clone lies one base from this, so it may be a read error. CDR3 region: CSARGTANEQHF. DNA of the CDR3: TGCAGTGCTAGAGGGACAGCCAACGAGCAGCACTTC. V is TRBV20-1 and J is TRBJ2-7; D is possibly TRBD1 (6 bases). The CDR3 has 12 residues. Germline loops: CDR1 DFQATT, CDR2 SNEGSKA (reference sequence).

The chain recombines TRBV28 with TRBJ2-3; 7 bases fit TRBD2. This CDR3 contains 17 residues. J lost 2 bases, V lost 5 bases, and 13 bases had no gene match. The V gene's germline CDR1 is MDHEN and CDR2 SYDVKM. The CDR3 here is CASSPGGGPRSTDTQYF. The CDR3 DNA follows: TGTGCCAGCAGTCCCGGGGGAGGGCCGAGGTCCACAGATACGCAGTATTTT.

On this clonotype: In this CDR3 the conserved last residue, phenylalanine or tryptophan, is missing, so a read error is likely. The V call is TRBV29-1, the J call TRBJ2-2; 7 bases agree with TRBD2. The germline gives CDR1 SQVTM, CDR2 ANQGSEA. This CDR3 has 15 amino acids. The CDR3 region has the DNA TGCAGCGTTGGTTATGGGGGAGGGAACACCGGGAAGCTGTTTTCT. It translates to CSVGYGGGNTGKLFS.

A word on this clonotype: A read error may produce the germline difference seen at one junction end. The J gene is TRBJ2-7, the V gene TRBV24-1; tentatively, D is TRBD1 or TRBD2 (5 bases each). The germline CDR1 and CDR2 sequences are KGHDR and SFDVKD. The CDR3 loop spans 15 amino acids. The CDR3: CATSDPSVGTYERYF. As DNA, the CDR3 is TGTGCCACCAGTGACCCCTCGGTGGGGACCTACGAGCGGTACTTC.

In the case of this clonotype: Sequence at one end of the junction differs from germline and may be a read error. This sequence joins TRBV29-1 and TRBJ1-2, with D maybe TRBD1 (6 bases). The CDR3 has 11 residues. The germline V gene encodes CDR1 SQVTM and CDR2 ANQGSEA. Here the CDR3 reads CSARDNYDYTF. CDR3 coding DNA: TGCAGCGCTCGGGACAACTATGACTACACCTTC.

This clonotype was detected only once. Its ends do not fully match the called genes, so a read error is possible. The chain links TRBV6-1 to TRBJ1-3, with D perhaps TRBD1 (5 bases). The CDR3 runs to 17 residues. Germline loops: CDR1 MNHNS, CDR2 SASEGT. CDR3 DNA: TGTGCCAGCAGTGAAGGGGCCTTCCGAGGGGCAGGAAATACCATGTATTTT. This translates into CASSEGAFRGAGNTMYF.

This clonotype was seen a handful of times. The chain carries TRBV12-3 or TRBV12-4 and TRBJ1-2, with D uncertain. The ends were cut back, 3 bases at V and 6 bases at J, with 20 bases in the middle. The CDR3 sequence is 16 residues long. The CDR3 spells CASSLYTGSPNHGYTF. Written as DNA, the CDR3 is TGTGCCAGCAGTTTGTATACGGGCAGCCCAAACCATGGCTACACCTTC.

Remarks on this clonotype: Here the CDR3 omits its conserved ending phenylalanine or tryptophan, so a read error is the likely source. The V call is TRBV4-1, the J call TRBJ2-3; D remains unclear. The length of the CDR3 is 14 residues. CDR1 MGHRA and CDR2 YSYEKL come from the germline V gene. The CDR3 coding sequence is TGCGTCAGCAGTTCGCGACTCAGCACAGATACGCAGTATTTA. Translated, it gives CVSSSRLSTDTQYL.